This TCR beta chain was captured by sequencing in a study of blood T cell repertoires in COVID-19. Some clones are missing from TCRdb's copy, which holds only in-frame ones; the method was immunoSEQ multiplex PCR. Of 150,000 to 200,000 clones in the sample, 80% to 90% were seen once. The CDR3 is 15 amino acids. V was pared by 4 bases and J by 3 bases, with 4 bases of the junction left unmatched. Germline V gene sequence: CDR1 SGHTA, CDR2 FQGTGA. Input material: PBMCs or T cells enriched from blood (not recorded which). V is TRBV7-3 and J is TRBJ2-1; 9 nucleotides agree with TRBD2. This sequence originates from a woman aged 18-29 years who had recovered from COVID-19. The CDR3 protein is CASSSRGGDYNEQFF. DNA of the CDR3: TGTGCCAGCAGCTCGCGGGGGGGCGACTACAATGAGCAGTTCTTC.